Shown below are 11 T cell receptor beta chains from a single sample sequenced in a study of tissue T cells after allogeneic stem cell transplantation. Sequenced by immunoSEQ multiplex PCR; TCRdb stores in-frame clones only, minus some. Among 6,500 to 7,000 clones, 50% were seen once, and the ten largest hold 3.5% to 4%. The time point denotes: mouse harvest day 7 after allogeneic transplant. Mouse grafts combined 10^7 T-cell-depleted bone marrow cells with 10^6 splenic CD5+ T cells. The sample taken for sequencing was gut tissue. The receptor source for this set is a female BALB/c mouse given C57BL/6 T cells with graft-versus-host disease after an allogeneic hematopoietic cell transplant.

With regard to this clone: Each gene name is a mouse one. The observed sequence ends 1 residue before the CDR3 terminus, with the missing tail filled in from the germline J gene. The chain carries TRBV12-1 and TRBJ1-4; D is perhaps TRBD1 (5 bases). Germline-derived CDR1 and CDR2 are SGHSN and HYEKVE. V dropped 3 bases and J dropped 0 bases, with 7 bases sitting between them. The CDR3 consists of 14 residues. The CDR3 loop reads CASSTGISNERLFF. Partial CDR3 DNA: TGTGCCAGCTCTACAGGAATTTCCAACGAAAGATTATTT.

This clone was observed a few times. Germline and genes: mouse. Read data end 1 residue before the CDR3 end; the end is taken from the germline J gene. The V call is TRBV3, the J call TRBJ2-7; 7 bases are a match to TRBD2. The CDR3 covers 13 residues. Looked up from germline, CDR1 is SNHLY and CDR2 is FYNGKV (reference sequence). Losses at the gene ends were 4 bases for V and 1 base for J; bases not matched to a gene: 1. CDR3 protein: CASSSTGSYEQYF. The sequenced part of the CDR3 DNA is TGTGCCAGCAGCTCGACTGGGTCCTATGAACAGTAC.

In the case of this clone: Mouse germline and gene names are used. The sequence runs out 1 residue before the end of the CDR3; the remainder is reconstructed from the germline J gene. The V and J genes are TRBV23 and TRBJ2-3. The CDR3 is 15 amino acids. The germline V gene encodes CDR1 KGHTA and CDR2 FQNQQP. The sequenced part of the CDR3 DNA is TGCTCCAGCAGTCAAGAGGGAACTAGTGCAGAAACGCTGTAT. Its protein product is CSSSQEGTSAETLY. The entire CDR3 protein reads CSSSQEGTSAETLYF.

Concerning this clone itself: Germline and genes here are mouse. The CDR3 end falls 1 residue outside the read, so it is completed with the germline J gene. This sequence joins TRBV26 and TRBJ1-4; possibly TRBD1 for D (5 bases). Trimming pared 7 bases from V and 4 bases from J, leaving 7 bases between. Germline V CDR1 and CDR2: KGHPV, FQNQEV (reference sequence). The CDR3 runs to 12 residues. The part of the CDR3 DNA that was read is TGTGCCAGCAAGACAGACAACGAAAGATTATTT. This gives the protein CASKTDNERLF. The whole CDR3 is CASKTDNERLFF. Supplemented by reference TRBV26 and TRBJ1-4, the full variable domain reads NSKVIQTPRYLVKGQGQKAKMRCIPEKGHPVVFWYQQNKNNEFKFLINFQNQEVLQQIDMTEKRFSAECPSNSPCSLEIQSSEAGDSALYLCASKTDNERLFFGHGTKLSVL.

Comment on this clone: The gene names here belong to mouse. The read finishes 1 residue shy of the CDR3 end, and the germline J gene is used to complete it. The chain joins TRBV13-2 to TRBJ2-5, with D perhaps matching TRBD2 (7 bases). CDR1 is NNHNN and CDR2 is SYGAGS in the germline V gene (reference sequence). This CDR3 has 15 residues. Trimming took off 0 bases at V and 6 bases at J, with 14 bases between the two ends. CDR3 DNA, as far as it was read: TGTGCCAGCGGTGATGCATCTGGGGGCCGGGACACCCAGTAC. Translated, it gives CASGDASGGRDTQY. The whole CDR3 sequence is CASGDASGGRDTQYF.

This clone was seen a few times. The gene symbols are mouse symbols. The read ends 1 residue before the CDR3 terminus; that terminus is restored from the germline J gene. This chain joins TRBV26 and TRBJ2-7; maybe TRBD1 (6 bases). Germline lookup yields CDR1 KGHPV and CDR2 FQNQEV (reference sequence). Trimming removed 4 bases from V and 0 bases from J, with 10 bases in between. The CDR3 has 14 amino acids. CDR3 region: CASSPGHSSYEQYF. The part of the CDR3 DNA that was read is TGTGCCAGCAGTCCGGGACATAGCTCCTATGAACAGTAC.

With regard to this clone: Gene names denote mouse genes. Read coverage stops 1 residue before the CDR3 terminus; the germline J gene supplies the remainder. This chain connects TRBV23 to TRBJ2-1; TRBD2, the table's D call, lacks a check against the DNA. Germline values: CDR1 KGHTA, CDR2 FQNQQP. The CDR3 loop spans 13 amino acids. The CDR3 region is CSSRDWGYAEQFF. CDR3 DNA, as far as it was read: TGCTCCAGCAGGGACTGGGGGTATGCTGAGCAGTTC.

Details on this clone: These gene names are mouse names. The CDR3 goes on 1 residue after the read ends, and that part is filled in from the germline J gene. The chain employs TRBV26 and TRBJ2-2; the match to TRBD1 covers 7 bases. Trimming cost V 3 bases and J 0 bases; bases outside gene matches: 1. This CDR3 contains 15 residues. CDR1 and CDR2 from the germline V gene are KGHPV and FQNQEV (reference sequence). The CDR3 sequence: CASSLGTANTGQLYF. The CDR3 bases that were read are TGTGCCAGCAGTCTCGGGACAGCAAACACCGGGCAGCTCTAC. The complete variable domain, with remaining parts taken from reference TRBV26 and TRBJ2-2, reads NSKVIQTPRYLVKGQGQKAKMRCIPEKGHPVVFWYQQNKNNEFKFLINFQNQEVLQQIDMTEKRFSAECPSNSPCSLEIQSSEAGDSALYLCASSLGTANTGQLYFGEGSKLTVL.

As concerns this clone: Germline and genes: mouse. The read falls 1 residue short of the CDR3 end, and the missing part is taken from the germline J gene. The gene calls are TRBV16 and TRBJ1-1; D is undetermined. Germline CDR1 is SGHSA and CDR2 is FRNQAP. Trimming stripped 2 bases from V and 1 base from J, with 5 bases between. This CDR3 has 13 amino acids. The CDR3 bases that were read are TGTGCAAGCAGCTTAATAGGAAACACAGAAGTCTTC. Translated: CASSLIGNTEVF. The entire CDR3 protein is CASSLIGNTEVFF.

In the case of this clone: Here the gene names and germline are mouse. CDR3 DNA, as far as it was read: TGTGCCAGCAGCTCGGGACAGGGAGAGAATTCGCCCCTCTAC. This sequence encodes CASSSGQGENSPLY. The complete CDR3 sequence is CASSSGQGENSPLYF. The V and J genes are TRBV13-1 and TRBJ1-6; 9 bases line up with TRBD1. The read ends 1 residue shy of where the CDR3 ends; the end is completed using the germline J gene. TRBJ1-6 belongs to the ORF category, with a function that is uncertain. This CDR3 spans 15 amino acids. The V and J ends lost 5 bases and 7 bases, in that order; junction bases with no gene match: 7. Germline V gene data show CDR1 as NSHNY and CDR2 as SYGAGN.

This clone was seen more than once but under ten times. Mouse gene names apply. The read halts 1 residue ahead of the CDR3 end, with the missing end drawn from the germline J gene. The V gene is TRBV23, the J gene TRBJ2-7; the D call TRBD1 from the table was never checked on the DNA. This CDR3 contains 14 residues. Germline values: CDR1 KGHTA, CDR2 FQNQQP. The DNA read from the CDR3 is TGCTCCAGCAGTCAACAGGGGAGCTCCTATGAACAGTAC. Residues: CSSSQQGSSYEQY. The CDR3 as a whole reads CSSSQQGSSYEQYF. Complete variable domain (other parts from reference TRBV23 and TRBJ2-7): DAAVTQKPRYLIKMKGQEAEMKCIPEKGHTAVFWYQQKQSKELKFLIYFQNQQPLDQIDMVKERFSAVCPSSSLCSLGIRTCEAEDSALYLCSSSQQGSSYEQYFGPGTRLTVL.